This passage covers 14 T cell receptor beta chains from one sample sequenced in a study of cytomegalovirus exposure and HLA in healthy donors. Amplification used 60 Vbeta primers and 13 Jbeta primers. Here immunoSEQ multiplex PCR was the method, and the copy in TCRdb shows in-frame clones only, minus some. The sample shows roughly 190,000 clones, roughly 80% of them seen only once. The specimen was PBMCs. Receptors were obtained from a woman under 40 in good health and CMV-seropositive.

The J gene is TRBJ2-3, the V gene TRBV5-1; TRBD2 might be the D (7 bases). This CDR3 has 17 residues. CDR1 and CDR2 from the germline V gene are SGHRS and YFSETQ. Trimming left V 1 base short and J 3 bases short, with 18 bases between. CDR3 protein: CASSLWRMGGRTDTQYF. The CDR3 nucleotides are TGCGCCAGCAGCTTGTGGAGGATGGGGGGGCGAACAGATACGCAGTATTTT.

The V call is TRBV4-2, the J call TRBJ1-1; D perhaps matches TRBD1 (5 bases). Germline CDR1 reads LGHNA; CDR2 reads YNFKEQ. This CDR3 is built from 16 residues. Trimming took off 3 bases at V and 1 base at J, with 15 bases between the two ends. CDR3 sequence: CASSQTQRRGNTEAFF. The CDR3 region has the DNA TGTGCCAGCAGCCAGACACAGCGAAGGGGGAACACTGAAGCTTTCTTT.

The chain uses TRBV9 and TRBJ2-5; TRBD1 matches 7 bases. The CDR3 has 16 amino acids. The junction had 5 bases not matched to a gene; V was cut back by 0 bases and J by 0 bases. Germline V gene data show CDR1 as SGDLS and CDR2 as YYNGEE. The chain's CDR3 is CASSVAAGGHQETQYF. The CDR3, as DNA: TGTGCCAGCAGCGTAGCGGCAGGGGGTCACCAAGAGACCCAGTACTTC.

The chain is built from TRBV7-8 and TRBJ2-7; TRBD1 matches 9 bases. There are 14 residues in the CDR3. Germline V gene sequence: CDR1 SGHVS, CDR2 FQNEAQ. Trimming took 4 bases from V and 7 from J; bases not matched to a gene: 8. DNA of the CDR3: TGTGCCAGCAGCTACAGGGGGCCCTCCCCGGAGCAGTACTTC. Its protein is CASSYRGPSPEQYF.

With respect to this clone: Because the CDR3's place on the DNA is in doubt, the DNA is left out and the CDR3 is given as listed by TCRdb. The rearrangement links TRBV21-1 to TRBJ2-3; TRBD2 is the table's D call, not checked against the DNA. TRBV21-1 is designated a pseudogene. Termini included, the CDR3 measures 18 amino acids. CDR3 loop: CASSKNVGGGSSTDTQYF.

This clone appeared a few times. As DNA, the CDR3 is TGTGCCAGCAGCTCCCTGGGGGGGGTGAACACTGAAGCTTTCTTT. It codes for CASSSLGGVNTEAFF. V gene TRBV21-1 combines with J gene TRBJ1-1. TRBV21-1 is listed as a pseudogene. The CDR3 is 15 residues long.

The rearrangement joins TRBV11-2 to TRBJ1-1; D might be TRBD1 (5 bases). CDR1 is SGHAT and CDR2 is FQNNGV in the germline V gene. The CDR3 is 14 residues long. V gave up 4 bases and J gave up 5 bases, with 14 bases separating them. CDR3 coding DNA: TGTGCCAGCAGCTCCGCGGCAGGGCGTACTGAAGCTTTCTTT. As protein: CASSSAAGRTEAFF.

The chain recombines TRBV5-1 with TRBJ1-1; D unclear. The CDR3 loop spans 15 amino acids. Germline-derived CDR1 and CDR2 are SGHRS and YFSETQ. Trimming stripped 4 bases from V and 0 bases from J, with 13 bases between. The CDR3 sequence: CASSTSSSMNTEAFF. The CDR3 DNA reads TGCGCCAGCAGCACATCTTCCTCGATGAACACTGAAGCTTTCTTT.

This clone was seen only a few times. V gene TRBV6-6 combines with J gene TRBJ2-7, with D uncertain. The CDR3 contains 12 residues. Germline V gene data show CDR1 as MNHNY and CDR2 as SVGAGI (reference sequence). V was clipped by 6 bases and J by 0 bases, with 6 bases between them. Written as DNA, the CDR3 is TGTGCCAGCAGGATGAGCTCCTACGAGCAGTACTTC. Its protein is CASRMSSYEQYF.

The CDR3 sequence is CASTSGERGGGDIQYF. As DNA, the CDR3 is TGCGCCAGCACCTCGGGGGAGCGGGGGGGAGGTGACATTCAGTACTTC. The rearrangement links TRBV10-1 to TRBJ2-4; 10 bases agree with TRBD2. In germline, CDR1 is WNHNN, CDR2 SYGVQD (reference sequence). The V segment lost 7 bases and the J segment 8 bases; nucleotides outside the gene matches: 14. The CDR3 consists of 16 residues.

This clone was detected only once. The chain employs TRBV2 and TRBJ2-1, with D perhaps matching TRBD2 (5 bases). CDR3 length: 15 residues. Germline assignment: CDR1 SNHLY and CDR2 FYNNEI. V lost 8 bases, J lost 6 bases, and 20 bases lay in between. CDR3 DNA sequence: TGTGCCAGCGGTTACACGGGGTTTACTATCAATGAGCAGTTCTTC. Its translation: CASGYTGFTINEQFF.

J is TRBJ2-3 and V is TRBV5-1, with 8 bases fitting TRBD1. The CDR3 runs 16 residues. V was pared by 7 bases and J by 0 bases, with 10 bases of the junction left unmatched. Germline values: CDR1 SGHRS, CDR2 YFSETQ. This CDR3 is CASATGGPTSTDTQYF. The CDR3 nucleotides read TGCGCCAGCGCCACAGGGGGGCCTACAAGCACAGATACGCAGTATTTT.

The chain carries TRBV7-9 and TRBJ2-1; 9 positions match TRBD2. From germline, CDR1 is SEHNR and CDR2 FQNEAQ (reference sequence). This CDR3 contains 16 residues. The V and J ends lost 0 bases and 5 bases, in that order; junction bases with no gene match: 5. CDR3 region: CASSLASGGYHNEQFF. CDR3 DNA sequence: TGTGCCAGCAGCTTAGCCAGCGGGGGGTACCACAATGAGCAGTTCTTC.

The V gene is TRBV7-2, the J gene TRBJ2-2, with D possibly matching TRBD1 (5 bases). V lost 2 bases to trimming and J lost 6 bases, with 10 bases between them. Germline V gene data show CDR1 as SGHTA and CDR2 as FQGNSA. The CDR3 loop spans 14 amino acids. The CDR3 DNA follows: TGTGCCAGCAGCTTAAGGTCAGGGTCCGGGGAGCTGTTTTTT. Translating it yields CASSLRSGSGELFF.